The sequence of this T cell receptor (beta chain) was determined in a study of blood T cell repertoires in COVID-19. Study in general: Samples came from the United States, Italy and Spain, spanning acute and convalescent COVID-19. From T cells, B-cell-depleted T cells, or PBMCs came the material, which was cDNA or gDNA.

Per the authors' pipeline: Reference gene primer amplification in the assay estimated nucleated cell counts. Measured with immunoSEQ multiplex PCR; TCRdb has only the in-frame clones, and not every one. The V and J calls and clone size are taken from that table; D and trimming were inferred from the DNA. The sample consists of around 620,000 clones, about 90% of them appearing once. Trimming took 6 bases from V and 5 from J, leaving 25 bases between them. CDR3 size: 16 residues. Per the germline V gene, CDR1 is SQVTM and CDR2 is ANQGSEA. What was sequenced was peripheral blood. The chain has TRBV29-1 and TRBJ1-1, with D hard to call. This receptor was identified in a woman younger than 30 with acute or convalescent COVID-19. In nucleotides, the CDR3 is TGCAGCGTCGCTCGGTCGGGCAGCGGCTGGTGGACTGAAGCTTTCTTT. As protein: CSVARSGSGWWTEAFF. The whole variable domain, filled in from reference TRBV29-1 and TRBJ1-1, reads SAVISQKPSRDICQRGTSLTIQCQVDSQVTMMFWYRQQPGQSLTLIATANQGSEATYESGFVIDKFPISRPNLTFSTLTVSNMSPEDSSIYLCSVARSGSGWWTEAFFGQGTRLTVV.